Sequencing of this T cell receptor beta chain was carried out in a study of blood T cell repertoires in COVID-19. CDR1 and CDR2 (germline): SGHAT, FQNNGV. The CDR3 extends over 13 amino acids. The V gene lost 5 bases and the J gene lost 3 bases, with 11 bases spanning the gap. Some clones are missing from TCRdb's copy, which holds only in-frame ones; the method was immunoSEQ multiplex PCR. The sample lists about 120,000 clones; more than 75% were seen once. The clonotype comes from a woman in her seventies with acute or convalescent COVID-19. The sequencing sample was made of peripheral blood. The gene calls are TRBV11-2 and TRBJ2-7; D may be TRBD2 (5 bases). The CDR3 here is CASSPIAGYEQYF. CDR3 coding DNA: TGTGCCAGCAGCCCCATTGCGGGCTACGAGCAGTACTTC.